Considering frequency, the clone carrying this TCR beta chain is medium-sized (0.01 to 0.1%). The antigen is undetermined. These data come from a study of T cells expressing NK-cell markers. Study context: Repertoires of TCR beta were obtained from T cells sorted as CD3+CD56+NKG2C+, CD3+CD56+NKG2C- and CD3+CD56-NKG2C+. Among the eight sequenced donors, seven tested HCMV-seropositive and one tested seronegative. Study-wide points: Several donors showed these clonotypes also leading the CD3+CD56-NKG2C+ fraction. Roughly 6 donors showed dominant NKG2C+ clonotypes comprising roughly 1.0-7.0% of their CD8+ T cells.

For each CDR3 protein, TCRdb gives one entry from its re-call of the 5' RACE reads, without DNA. Its table records 6,500 to 10,000 distinct CDR3 sequences. CDR3 size: 15 residues. CDR1 and CDR2 (germline): KGHSY, FQNENV. The sequence derives from a man between 18 and 29 years old in good health. The rearrangement uses TRBV16 and TRBJ2-7; no DNA is available, so the TRBD2 call from TCRdb remains unchecked. The sequenced material came from blood T cells: a sorted CD56 or NKG2C T cell subset, CD4+ or CD8+ T cells, or bulk PBMC T cells (not recorded which). CDR3 in amino acids: CASSPPGLEGFEQYF. Full variable domain (missing parts from reference TRBV16 and TRBJ2-7): GEEVAQTPKHLVRGEGQKAKLYCAPIKGHSYVFWYQQVLKNEFKFLISFQNENVFDETGMPKERFSAKCLPNSPCSLEIQATKLEDSAVYFCASSPPGLEGFEQYFGPGTRLTVT.